Below, 20 T cell receptor beta chains from the same sample are listed, as sequenced in a study of regulatory T cells in long-lasting Graves disease. Regarding time point: newly diagnosed GD, antithyroid drugs for less than 3 months. Making the TCR library involved RNA that had been extracted from PBMCs. Construction of the TCR beta libraries employed iRepertoire HTBI primers in conjunction with Arm-PCR of CDR3 regions. TCRdb re-analysed the multiplex PCR reads in MiXCR, keeping a single row per CDR3 protein. Here the sample spans over 350,000 distinct CDR3 sequences, approximately 16% being singletons. These sequences were also reported in another study, on T cells in Graves' hyperthyroidism and ophthalmopathy.

Here the sequenced sample was peripheral blood mononuclear cells (PBMCs), taken at new diagnosis, from a patient treated with antithyroid drugs. The receptor set was obtained from a woman aged 40 to 50 with Graves disease.

The chain carries TRBV27 and TRBJ1-5; tentatively, D is TRBD1 (6 bases). This CDR3 comprises 17 residues. Between the trimmed V and J ends, which lost 4 bases and 3 bases, there was a span of 19 bases. Germline V lookup: CDR1 MNHEY, CDR2 SMNVEV (reference sequence). As DNA, the CDR3 is TGTGCCAGCAGTTCCACCTCCCGGGGGCCTGCCAATCAGCCCCAGCATTTT. Its translation is CASSSTSRGPANQPQHF.

CDR3 DNA sequence: TGTGCCAGCAGCTACGCGGCGGACAATGAGCAGTTCTTC. As protein: CASSYAADNEQFF. The chain links TRBV6-5 to TRBJ2-1; no definite D call. This CDR3 comprises 13 residues. Germline CDR1 and CDR2: MNHEY and SVGAGI. The V end lost 6 bases, the J end lost 5 bases, and 11 bases lay between the germline ends.

This chain joins TRBV5-8 and TRBJ1-1; perhaps TRBD1 as D (5 bases). From germline, CDR1 is SGHTS and CDR2 YDEGEE. The V gene lost 0 bases and the J gene lost 4 bases, with 19 bases spanning the gap. CDR3 length equals 17 residues. The DNA of the CDR3 is TGTGCCAGCAGCTTGGCTATTTCTTGGACATCCCCCACTGAAGCTTTCTTT. Its translation is CASSLAISWTSPTEAFF.

V usage is TRBV13 and J usage is TRBJ1-1, with a tentative D call TRBD1 (5 bases). CDR1 is PRHDT and CDR2 is FYEKMQ in the germline V gene (reference sequence). This CDR3 has 17 residues. V shed 1 base and J shed 4 bases, with 19 bases lying between them. CDR3 region: CASSLALYPGGVTEAFF. CDR3 bases: TGTGCCAGCAGCTTAGCTCTCTACCCAGGAGGGGTCACTGAAGCTTTCTTT. The full variable domain, completed using reference TRBV13 and TRBJ1-1, is AAGVIQSPRHLIKEKRETATLKCYPIPRHDTVYWYQQGPGQDPQFLISFYEKMQSDKGSIPDRFSAQQFSDYHSELNMSSLELGDSALYFCASSLALYPGGVTEAFFGQGTRLTVV.

This clonotype appeared many times. The genes are TRBV27 and TRBJ1-2; TRBD1 matches 10 bases. With V trimmed by 6 bases and J by 2 bases, 3 bases remained unmatched. The V gene's germline CDR1 is MNHEY and CDR2 SMNVEV (reference sequence). This CDR3 is built from 14 residues. The CDR3: CASRPTGGNYGYTF. CDR3 nucleotide sequence: TGTGCCAGCAGACCGACAGGGGGCAACTATGGCTACACCTTC.

This clonotype turned up a few times. This chain links TRBV6-1 with TRBJ1-2; 7 nucleotides line up with TRBD1. Trimming cost V 6 bases and J 2 bases; bases outside gene matches: 9. The CDR3 is 15 amino acids. CDR1 is MNHNS and CDR2 is SASEGT in the germline V gene. This CDR3 is CASRGDRVGNYGYTF. The CDR3 coding sequence is TGTGCCAGCAGGGGGGACAGAGTGGGGAACTATGGCTACACCTTC.

This clonotype was seen more than once but under ten times. This chain uses TRBV11-2 with TRBJ1-4; the D is unclear. The CDR3 spans 13 residues. Trimming took 2 bases from V and 0 from J, leaving 1 base between them. Per the germline V gene, CDR1 is SGHAT and CDR2 is FQNNGV. The CDR3, as DNA: TGTGCCAGCAGCTTATCAACTAATGAAAAACTGTTTTTT. It yields the protein CASSLSTNEKLFF.

This clonotype was detected ten times or more. This chain's CDR3 is CASSSFSGQGSYEQYF. The CDR3 DNA sequence: TGTGCCAGCAGTTCCTTTAGTGGACAGGGTTCATACGAGCAGTACTTC. The rearrangement links TRBV28 to TRBJ2-7; 8 nucleotides line up with TRBD1. V was clipped by 4 bases and J by 4 bases; unmatched bases: 12. CDR1 is MDHEN, CDR2 SYDVKM, per germline. The CDR3 is 16 amino acids. Full variable domain (outside the CDR3, taken from reference TRBV28 and TRBJ2-7): DVKVTQSSRYLVKRTGEKVFLECVQDMDHENMFWYRQDPGLGLRLIYFSYDVKMKEKGDIPEGYSVSREKKERFSLILESASTNQTSMYLCASSSFSGQGSYEQYFGPGTRLTVT.

Points on this clonotype: A clone one base away is much larger, so this may be a read error. The chain combines TRBV28 with TRBJ1-2, with D unresolved. CDR3 length equals 16 residues. Germline V gives CDR1 MDHEN, CDR2 SYDVKM. The chain's CDR3 is CASSQSLGGMHYDYTF. The CDR3 DNA reads as TGTGCCAGCAGCCAATCCCTAGGAGGGATGCATTATGACTACACCTTC.

This clonotype was observed at least ten times. The chain joins TRBV12-5 to TRBJ2-1, with 14 bases fitting TRBD2. There are 16 residues in the CDR3. The ends lost 8 bases at V and 8 bases at J; junction bases unmatched: 11. Germline V lookup: CDR1 LGHNT, CDR2 FRNRAP. CDR3 sequence: CASRMGLAGVADEQFF. Here the CDR3 DNA reads TGTGCTAGTAGGATGGGACTAGCGGGAGTTGCGGATGAGCAGTTCTTC.

This clonotype was counted many times. V gene TRBV10-3 combines with J gene TRBJ1-6; the D is unclear. CDR1 and CDR2 from the germline V gene are ENHRY and SYGVKD. The V end lost 0 bases, the J end lost 9 bases, and 9 bases lay between the germline ends. CDR3 length: 14 residues. Here the CDR3 reads CAISESTMSSPLHF. For the CDR3, the DNA is TGTGCCATCAGTGAGTCGACGATGAGTTCACCCCTCCACTTT.

This clonotype was seen ten or more times. This rearrangement joins TRBV27 to TRBJ2-5; 7 bases match TRBD2. V lost 3 bases, J lost 3 bases, and 7 bases stayed unmatched. Germline CDR1 is MNHEY and CDR2 is SMNVEV (reference sequence). CDR3 length: 15 residues. CDR3 bases: TGTGCCAGCAGTTTTGCCGGGACTACCAAAGAGACCCAGTACTTC. This codes for CASSFAGTTKETQYF.

Notes on this clonotype: No conserved phenylalanine or tryptophan is present at the end of the CDR3, so a read error is the likely explanation. The chain is built from TRBV6-5 and TRBJ2-3; D unclear. Trimming removed 4 bases from V and 1 base from J, with 18 bases in between. This CDR3 contains 17 residues. Germline V CDR1 and CDR2: MNHEY, SVGAGI. The chain's CDR3 is CASSSKFSVRGTDTQYL. CDR3 bases: TGTGCCAGCAGTTCCAAATTCAGCGTACGCGGCACAGATACGCAGTATCTT.

This clonotype was seen ten or more times. This chain joins TRBV5-1 and TRBJ2-2; TRBD2 matches 13 bases. Germline V CDR1 and CDR2: SGHRS, YFSETQ. Trimming removed 0 bases from V and 1 base from J; junction bases left unmatched: 3. The CDR3 contains 18 residues. CDR3 sequence: CASSLERTSGGNTGELFF. The CDR3 coding sequence is TGCGCCAGCAGCTTGGAGAGGACTAGCGGGGGGAACACCGGGGAGCTGTTTTTT.

As regards this clonotype: A read error may be the cause here, since a much bigger clone is one base away. The conserved closing phenylalanine or tryptophan is absent in this CDR3, likely reflecting a read error. The chain carries TRBV29-1 and TRBJ2-5; D possibly corresponds to TRBD2 (5 bases). Per germline, CDR1 SQVTM and CDR2 ANQGSEA. Trimming stripped 6 bases from V and 1 base from J, with 6 bases between. This CDR3 contains 11 residues. The CDR3 region is CSVRAQETQYS. The CDR3 nucleotides are TGCAGCGTGAGGGCCCAAGAGACCCAGTACTCC.

The chain links TRBV5-1 to TRBJ2-7; TRBD1 or TRBD2 may be the D gene (6 bases each). The germline gives CDR1 SGHRS, CDR2 YFSETQ. This CDR3 spans 14 amino acids. Trimming cost V 4 bases and J 5 bases, with 16 bases left between them. CDR3 in DNA: TGCGCCAGCAGCATGGTGGGGGGCTTGGACGAGCAGTACTTC. It encodes CASSMVGGLDEQYF.

Many counts were recorded for this clonotype. V and J are TRBV19 and TRBJ2-3; D is possibly TRBD2 (5 bases). Germline lookup yields CDR1 LNHDA and CDR2 SQIVND (reference sequence). Trimming left V 10 bases short and J 0 bases short, with 20 bases between. This CDR3 comprises 16 residues. CDR3 nucleotide sequence: TGTGCCACCGAGCGGACCCCAGCGGCTAGCACAGATACGCAGTATTTT. Protein: CATERTPAASTDTQYF.

The chain joins TRBV30 to TRBJ2-3; TRBD2 aligns across 16 bases. This CDR3 is built from 17 residues. Germline V gives CDR1 GTSNPN, CDR2 SVGIG (reference sequence). V lost 3 bases to trimming and J lost 5 bases; unmatched junction nucleotides: 8. The CDR3 DNA follows: TGTGCCTGGAGCGCTGGGACTAGCGGGAGGGCCCTAGATACGCAGTATTTT. The encoded protein is CAWSAGTSGRALDTQYF.

Worth noting for this clonotype: This may come from a read error, since a much larger clone is one base off. This chain connects TRBV20-1 to TRBJ2-3; the D gene is possibly TRBD2 (6 bases). This CDR3 is 16 amino acids long. Germline V gene sequence: CDR1 DFQATT, CDR2 SNEGSKA (reference sequence). CDR3: CSAPGLPYPFTDTQSF. The CDR3 nucleotides are TGCAGTGCTCCGGGACTCCCTTACCCATTCACAGATACGCAGTCTTTT.

Points on this clonotype: As the CDR3 is not closed by the conserved phenylalanine or tryptophan, this likely results from a read error. No DNA is shown, since the ends of the CDR3 on it are uncertain; the CDR3 is the one TCRdb lists. The genes are TRBV12-3 or TRBV12-4 and TRBJ2-3. Inclusive of both ends, the CDR3 amounts to 12 amino acids. The CDR3 spells CASSFAVYEQYS.